Listed below are T cell receptor beta chains from one sample, sequenced in a study of T cell responses to AZD1222 COVID-19 vaccine. TCRdb's table, derived via immunoSEQ multiplex PCR, lists solely in-frame clones and lacks some. The sample shows about 100,000 clones, around 86% of them seen only once. The sequenced sample was peripheral blood, obtained 28 days after the second dose of the MenACWY control vaccine. These receptors all come from an adult who received the MenACWY meningococcal vaccine as a control. Both conserved end residues are part of each CDR3. A D gene is named only where the DNA matches it firmly. Rows may omit the clone size; those that give it use once, few, many or a size class.

CDR3aa: CASSVCISPPGYSYEQYF
CDR3nt: TGTGCCAGCAGCGTATGTATATCCCCCCCGGGGTACTCCTACGAGCAGTACTTC
j_gene: TRBJ2-7
d_gene: .
abundance: .
v_gene: TRBV9

CDR3aa: CASSSDWGGEKLFF
CDR3nt: TGTGCCAGCAGCTCCGACTGGGGGGGTGAAAAACTGTTTTTT
j_gene: TRBJ1-4
d_gene: .
abundance: .
v_gene: TRBV5-4

CDR3aa: CASSLAGGRIEQFF
CDR3nt: TGCGCCAGCAGCTTAGCGGGGGGGCGAATTGAGCAGTTCTTC
j_gene: TRBJ2-1
d_gene: TRBD2
abundance: .
v_gene: TRBV4-1

CDR3aa: CASSLEPGTGSDEQYF
CDR3nt: TGTGCCAGCAGCTTGGAGCCCGGGACAGGGAGTGACGAGCAGTACTTC
j_gene: TRBJ2-7
d_gene: TRBD1
abundance: few
v_gene: TRBV5-6

CDR3aa: CASSPPGGYHEQYF
CDR3nt: TGTGCCAGTAGTCCGCCCGGGGGGTACCACGAGCAGTACTTC
j_gene: TRBJ2-7
d_gene: TRBD2
abundance: .
v_gene: TRBV19

CDR3aa: CASSLGTRETQYF
CDR3nt: TGTGCCAGCAGCTTGGGGACAAGGGAGACCCAGTACTTC
j_gene: TRBJ2-5
d_gene: .
abundance: .
v_gene: TRBV7-2

CDR3aa: CASSLWGVGVDTEAFF
CDR3nt: TGTGCCAGCAGTTTATGGGGGGTTGGTGTGGACACTGAAGCTTTCTTT
j_gene: TRBJ1-1
d_gene: .
abundance: .
v_gene: TRBV27

CDR3aa: CASSLHMNLAKNIQYF
CDR3nt: TGTGCCAGCAGCCTCCACATGAACCTAGCCAAAAACATTCAGTACTTC
j_gene: TRBJ2-4
d_gene: .
abundance: once
v_gene: TRBV7-2

CDR3aa: CARGKGGLSYEQYF
CDR3nt: TGTGCCAGAGGGAAGGGGGGCCTCTCCTACGAGCAGTACTTC
j_gene: TRBJ2-7
d_gene: .
abundance: .
v_gene: TRBV2

CDR3aa: CASSSLQGIRSGNTIYF
CDR3nt: TGTGCCAGCAGTTCCCTACAGGGGATTCGCTCTGGAAACACCATATATTTT
j_gene: TRBJ1-3
d_gene: TRBD1
abundance: .
v_gene: TRBV28

CDR3aa: CASSLNRWRGEQFF
CDR3nt: TGTGCCAGCAGCTTAAATCGGTGGAGGGGTGAGCAGTTCTTC
j_gene: TRBJ2-1
d_gene: .
abundance: .
v_gene: TRBV7-3

CDR3aa: CASSLARHSSGANVLTF
CDR3nt: TGTGCCAGCAGTTTAGCGAGGCATAGCTCTGGGGCCAACGTCCTGACTTTC
j_gene: TRBJ2-6
d_gene: .
abundance: .
v_gene: TRBV28

CDR3aa: CASTETDRDQPQHF
CDR3nt: TGCGCCAGCACCGAAACCGACAGGGATCAGCCCCAGCATTTT
j_gene: TRBJ1-5
d_gene: TRBD1
abundance: .
v_gene: TRBV10-2

CDR3aa: CASSGTSGQETQYF
CDR3nt: TGCGCCAGCAGCGGGACTAGCGGACAAGAGACCCAGTACTTC
j_gene: TRBJ2-5
d_gene: TRBD2
abundance: .
v_gene: TRBV5-1